Shown below are 30 T cell receptor beta chains from a single sample sequenced in a study of T cell responses to AZD1222 COVID-19 vaccine. Produced via immunoSEQ multiplex PCR; TCRdb's table is partial and in-frame only. The data hold about 120,000 clones, with 85% to 90% observed a single time. The material sequenced was peripheral blood, taken on day 0 of AZD1222 vaccination. The origin of the receptors is an adult in good health.

This clone was counted only a few times. V gene TRBV5-1 combines with J gene TRBJ2-1, with 13 positions matching TRBD2. V was pared by 3 bases and J by 14 bases, with 8 bases of the junction left unmatched. This CDR3 is built from 14 residues. Germline CDR1 and CDR2: SGHRS and YFSETQ. CDR3 DNA sequence: TGCGCCAGCAGCTCCGCTGGACTAGCGGGAGCGGAGTTCTTC. Protein sequence: CASSSAGLAGAEFF.

The CDR3: CASSQMGANYGYTF. CDR3 DNA: TGCGCCAGCAGCCAAATGGGAGCCAACTATGGCTACACCTTC. J is TRBJ1-2 and V is TRBV4-3; D not resolved. In germline, CDR1 is LGHNA, CDR2 YSLEER. This CDR3 comprises 14 residues. V was cut by 2 bases and J by 2 bases, with 9 bases left in between.

The chain couples TRBV11-3 to TRBJ2-1, with 9 bases aligning to TRBD2. This CDR3 comprises 15 residues. The germline gives CDR1 SGHNT, CDR2 YENEEA. The V and J ends lost 0 bases and 5 bases, in that order; junction bases with no gene match: 2. DNA for the CDR3: TGTGCCAGCAGCTTAGAAGCGGGAGGTAACAATGAGCAGTTCTTC. Residues: CASSLEAGGNNEQFF. Looking up the rest from reference TRBV11-3 and TRBJ2-1 gives the full variable domain: EAGVVQSPRYKIIEKKQPVAFWCNPISGHNTLYWYLQNLGQGPELLIRYENEEAVDDSQLPKDRFSAERLKGVDSTLKIQPAELGDSAVYLCASSLEAGGNNEQFFGPGTRLTVL.

This clone has a handful of counts. The chain uses TRBV7-9 and TRBJ2-3, with TRBD2 matching over 9 bases. This CDR3 is 19 amino acids long. Germline-derived CDR1 and CDR2 are SEHNR and FQNEAQ (reference sequence). Trimming removed 1 base from V and 0 bases from J; junction bases left unmatched: 11. The CDR3: CASSLDWASGAPSTDTQYF. Here the CDR3 DNA reads TGTGCCAGCAGCTTAGACTGGGCTAGCGGGGCTCCTAGCACAGATACGCAGTATTTT.

This chain links TRBV3-1 (or the pseudogene TRBV3-2) with TRBJ2-7; D remains ambiguous. The CDR3 is 12 amino acids. The V gene's germline CDR1 is LGHDT and CDR2 YNNKEL (reference sequence). With 4 bases removed from V and 5 bases from J, the gap between germline ends came to 9 bases. The CDR3 here is CASSRRNHEQYF. The CDR3 bases are TGTGCCAGCAGCCGTCGTAACCACGAGCAGTACTTC.

A word on this clone: The sample contains more than one DNA sequence encoding this CDR3. The chain employs TRBV7-2 and TRBJ1-1; 7 bases are shared with TRBD1. The CDR3 runs 15 residues. Germline CDR1 and CDR2: SGHTA and FQGNSA. V gave up 2 bases and J gave up 1 base; unmatched junction bases: 4. CDR3 amino acids: CASSLSRQGNTEAFF. The CDR3 region has the DNA TGTGCCAGCAGCTTATCCCGACAGGGGAACACTGAAGCTTTCTTT. Full variable domain (remainder filled in from reference TRBV7-2 and TRBJ1-1): GAGVSQSPSNKVTEKGKDVELRCDPISGHTALYWYRQSLGQGLEFLIYFQGNSAPDKSGLPSDRFSAERTGGSVSTLTIQRTQQEDSAVYLCASSLSRQGNTEAFFGQGTRLTVV.

The chain links TRBV5-1 to TRBJ1-1; TRBD1 is a possible D gene (6 bases). This CDR3 comprises 15 residues. Trimming took off 7 bases at V and 0 bases at J, with 16 bases between the two ends. Germline V gene data show CDR1 as SGHRS and CDR2 as YFSETQ. CDR3 amino acids: CASRTFRGMNTEAFF. The CDR3 DNA reads TGCGCCAGCCGGACATTCAGGGGAATGAACACTGAAGCTTTCTTT.

This clone has just a few counts. The rearrangement links TRBV6-1 to TRBJ2-7; D might be TRBD1 (5 bases). The CDR3 consists of 18 residues. Germline CDR1 is MNHNS and CDR2 is SASEGT. V shed 0 bases and J shed 0 bases, with 18 bases lying between them. CDR3 in DNA: TGTGCCAGCAGTGAAGCGGGGCATCTAGGCCTCCACTCCTACGAGCAGTACTTC. As protein: CASSEAGHLGLHSYEQYF.

The V call is TRBV19, the J call TRBJ1-4; TRBD1 is a possible D gene (6 bases). CDR1 and CDR2 (germline): LNHDA, SQIVND (reference sequence). This CDR3 comprises 14 residues. V lost 3 bases, J lost 7 bases, and 12 bases lay in between. CDR3 DNA: TGTGCCAGTAGTATCGGACAGATCAGTGAAAAACTGTTTTTT. It codes for CASSIGQISEKLFF. The full variable domain, with the rest looked up from reference TRBV19 and TRBJ1-4, is DGGITQSPKYLFRKEGQNVTLSCEQNLNHDAMYWYRQDPGQGLRLIYYSQIVNDFQKGDIAEGYSVSREKKESFPLTVTSAQKNPTAFYLCASSIGQISEKLFFGSGTQLSVL.

V usage is TRBV25-1 and J usage is TRBJ1-1; TRBD1 might be the D (6 bases). This CDR3 spans 13 amino acids. Germline values: CDR1 MGHDK, CDR2 SYGVNS. Trimming took 5 bases from V and 4 from J, leaving 11 bases between them. The CDR3 loop is CASSQGGSTEAFF. In DNA, the CDR3 is TGTGCCAGCAGTCAAGGGGGATCCACTGAAGCTTTCTTT.

This chain uses TRBV12-3 or TRBV12-4 with TRBJ1-4, with D possibly matching TRBD1 (5 bases). Trimming took off 7 bases at V and 1 base at J, with 7 bases between the two ends. The CDR3 extends over 13 amino acids. The CDR3 spells CASMQGTNEKLFF. CDR3 nucleotides: TGTGCCAGCATGCAGGGAACTAATGAAAAACTGTTTTTT.

V gene TRBV28 combines with J gene TRBJ2-7; no reliable D call. The CDR3 loop spans 12 amino acids. Germline-derived CDR1 and CDR2 are MDHEN and SYDVKM. Trimming pared 5 bases from V and 4 bases from J, leaving 9 bases between. The CDR3 protein is CASSLQLYEQYF. The CDR3 DNA reads as TGTGCCAGCAGTCTTCAGCTTTACGAGCAGTACTTC.

The chain uses TRBV30 and TRBJ1-5; tentatively, D is TRBD1 (6 bases). Per the germline V gene, CDR1 is GTSNPN and CDR2 is SVGIG (reference sequence). The CDR3 sequence is 14 residues long. V was trimmed by 0 bases and J by 6 bases, leaving 12 bases between them. Here the CDR3 reads CAWSVRGGGQPQHF. The CDR3 coding sequence is TGTGCCTGGAGTGTCAGGGGCGGAGGTCAGCCCCAGCATTTT.

This chain joins TRBV29-1 and TRBJ2-1; TRBD1 matches at 9 bases. This CDR3 has 14 residues. After removal of 7 bases from V and 6 bases from J, the junction contained 10 bases not matched to a gene. The germline gives CDR1 SQVTM, CDR2 ANQGSEA. Here the CDR3 DNA reads TGCAGCGCCAGACCGGGACAGGGCCTCAATGAGCAGTTCTTC. This translates into CSARPGQGLNEQFF.

This chain connects TRBV4-2 to TRBJ1-2; tentative D call: TRBD1 (6 bases). Germline loops: CDR1 LGHNA, CDR2 YNFKEQ. The CDR3 consists of 12 residues. Trimming pared 2 bases from V and 8 bases from J, leaving 9 bases between. The CDR3 sequence: CASSQRGSGYTF. CDR3 in DNA: TGTGCCAGCAGCCAAAGGGGGAGCGGCTACACCTTC.

CDR3 region: CASSPGALPQRNEKLFF. CDR3 nucleotide sequence: TGTGCCAGCTCACCAGGGGCCCTTCCCCAGCGAAATGAAAAACTGTTTTTT. The V gene is TRBV18, the J gene TRBJ1-4, with D perhaps TRBD1 (5 bases). With 2 bases removed from V and 5 bases from J, the gap between germline ends came to 18 bases. CDR1 KGHSH and CDR2 LQKENI come from the germline V gene. This CDR3 is 17 amino acids long. The full variable domain, completed using reference TRBV18 and TRBJ1-4, is NAGVMQNPRHLVRRRGQEARLRCSPMKGHSHVYWYRQLPEEGLKFMVYLQKENIIDESGMPKERFSAEFPKEGPSILRIQQVVRGDSAAYFCASSPGALPQRNEKLFFGSGTQLSVL.

The chain has TRBV7-6 and TRBJ2-5, with D maybe TRBD1 (5 bases). This CDR3 spans 15 amino acids. V dropped 3 bases and J dropped 2 bases, with 13 bases sitting between them. The V gene's germline CDR1 is SGHVS and CDR2 FNYEAQ. In nucleotides, the CDR3 is TGTGCCAGCAGCTTTTATAAGAGACAGCAAGAGACCCAGTACTTC. This gives the protein CASSFYKRQQETQYF.

A remark on this clone: The sample carries other DNA sequences with the same CDR3. The gene calls are TRBV9 and TRBJ2-2; no clear D gene. This CDR3 region has 14 residues. Germline V gene lookup returns CDR1 SGDLS and CDR2 YYNGEE. Deletions cut 0 bases from V and 2 bases from J, with 5 bases between. CDR3 sequence: CASSVAANTGELFF. The CDR3 nucleotides are TGTGCCAGCAGCGTAGCAGCAAACACCGGGGAGCTGTTTTTT.

The chain carries TRBV9 and TRBJ2-7, with 9 bases fitting TRBD1. The CDR3 sequence is 15 residues long. Germline V gene sequence: CDR1 SGDLS, CDR2 YYNGEE. V lost 4 bases and J lost 6; bases outside the gene matches: 11. Written as DNA, the CDR3 is TGTGCCAGCAGCCCCCGGACGCGACAGGGGGGCGAGCAGTACTTC. Its translation is CASSPRTRQGGEQYF.

The rearrangement links TRBV7-3 to TRBJ2-2; D uncertain. Deletions cut 5 bases from V and 2 bases from J, with 27 bases between. The germline V gene has CDR1 SGHTA and CDR2 FQGTGA. CDR3 length: 20 residues. CDR3 nucleotide sequence: TGTGCCAGCAGCGCCAGACGTCATTACTGGGCCAGACTTAACACCGGGGAGCTGTTTTTT. The encoded protein is CASSARRHYWARLNTGELFF.

This sequence joins TRBV6-1 and TRBJ2-7; D gene uncertain. The germline V and J ends were trimmed by 3 bases and 3 bases, with 12 bases remaining between them. Germline CDR1 reads MNHNS; CDR2 reads SASEGT. The CDR3 loop spans 14 amino acids. CDR3: CASSEEKWLYEQYF. The CDR3 DNA reads TGTGCCAGCAGTGAGGAGAAGTGGCTCTACGAGCAGTACTTC.

The rearrangement links TRBV28 to TRBJ1-2, with D perhaps TRBD1 (6 bases). Per germline, CDR1 MDHEN and CDR2 SYDVKM. The length of the CDR3 is 13 residues. The ends were cut back, 6 bases at V and 2 bases at J, with 10 bases in the middle. The CDR3 here is CASRVTGNYGYTF. The CDR3 DNA follows: TGTGCCAGCAGAGTCACAGGGAACTATGGCTACACCTTC.

This rearrangement joins TRBV28 to TRBJ1-1; the D is unclear. The CDR3 has 12 residues. CDR1 and CDR2 (germline): MDHEN, SYDVKM. The germline V and J ends were trimmed by 3 bases and 3 bases, with 5 bases remaining between them. For the CDR3, the DNA is TGTGCCAGCAGTTTGGGGTACACTGAAGCTTTCTTT. This encodes CASSLGYTEAFF. Combining the CDR3 with reference TRBV28 and TRBJ1-1 gives the whole variable domain DVKVTQSSRYLVKRTGEKVFLECVQDMDHENMFWYRQDPGLGLRLIYFSYDVKMKEKGDIPEGYSVSREKKERFSLILESASTNQTSMYLCASSLGYTEAFFGQGTRLTVV.

The chain combines TRBV14 with TRBJ2-5, with TRBD2 matching 13 bases. J was trimmed by 1 base and V by 4 bases; bases with no gene match: 15. CDR1 and CDR2 (germline): SGHDN, FVKESK. The CDR3 consists of 20 residues. The CDR3 sequence is CASSRINPGLAGRSQETQYF. CDR3 nucleotides: TGTGCCAGCAGCCGAATTAATCCGGGACTAGCGGGAAGAAGCCAAGAGACCCAGTACTTC.

The chain recombines TRBV24-1 with TRBJ2-1; a possible D gene is TRBD2 (5 bases). Per the germline V gene, CDR1 is KGHDR and CDR2 is SFDVKD. The germline V and J ends were trimmed by 4 bases and 9 bases, with 9 bases remaining between them. The CDR3 covers 12 residues. CDR3 sequence reads: CATSDHRGEQFF. The CDR3 nucleotides read TGTGCCACCAGTGACCATCGGGGTGAGCAGTTCTTC.

The J gene is TRBJ2-5, the V gene TRBV18; 14 nucleotides line up with TRBD2. The CDR3 is 15 amino acids. Trimming took 3 bases from V and 4 from J; bases not matched to a gene: 1. Per the germline V gene, CDR1 is KGHSH and CDR2 is LQKENI. In nucleotides, the CDR3 is TGTGCCAGCTCACCGACTAGCGGGAGGGGAGAGACCCAGTACTTC. This encodes CASSPTSGRGETQYF.

This clone was recorded only once. The gene calls are TRBV7-2 and TRBJ2-3; 8 bases match TRBD2. V shed 2 bases and J 4 bases; nucleotides not matched to a gene: 5. This CDR3 is 15 amino acids long. CDR1 and CDR2 from the germline V gene are SGHTA and FQGNSA. CDR3 nucleotides: TGTGCCAGCAGCTTATACGGGGGGGATTCAGATACGCAGTATTTT. Translation: CASSLYGGDSDTQYF.

The chain joins TRBV30 to TRBJ1-1; no reliable D call. This CDR3 is built from 13 residues. With 4 bases removed from V and 0 bases from J, the gap between germline ends came to 9 bases. Germline values: CDR1 GTSNPN, CDR2 SVGIG (reference sequence). CDR3 DNA sequence: TGTGCCTGGAAGCGGCGAGTGAACACTGAAGCTTTCTTT. The encoded protein is CAWKRRVNTEAFF.

A note on this clone: At one boundary the junction diverges from the germline segment, which might be a read error. The chain carries TRBV7-7 and TRBJ2-3; D is perhaps TRBD2 (5 bases). The germline CDR1 and CDR2 sequences are SSHAT and FNYEAQ (reference sequence). This CDR3 spans 15 amino acids. Here the CDR3 reads CASSLGSGSTDTQYF. The CDR3 DNA reads as TGTGCTAGCAGCTTAGGCAGCGGAAGCACAGATACGCAGTATTTT.

This chain joins TRBV3-1 (or the pseudogene TRBV3-2) and TRBJ1-2; TRBD1 is a possible D gene (5 bases). This CDR3 spans 15 amino acids. Trimming took 4 bases from V and 8 from J, leaving 20 bases between them. Germline CDR1 is LGHDT and CDR2 is YNNKEL (reference sequence). This chain's CDR3 is CASSPPRDGFRGYTF. As DNA, the CDR3 is TGTGCCAGCAGCCCCCCCCGGGACGGATTTCGGGGCTACACCTTC.